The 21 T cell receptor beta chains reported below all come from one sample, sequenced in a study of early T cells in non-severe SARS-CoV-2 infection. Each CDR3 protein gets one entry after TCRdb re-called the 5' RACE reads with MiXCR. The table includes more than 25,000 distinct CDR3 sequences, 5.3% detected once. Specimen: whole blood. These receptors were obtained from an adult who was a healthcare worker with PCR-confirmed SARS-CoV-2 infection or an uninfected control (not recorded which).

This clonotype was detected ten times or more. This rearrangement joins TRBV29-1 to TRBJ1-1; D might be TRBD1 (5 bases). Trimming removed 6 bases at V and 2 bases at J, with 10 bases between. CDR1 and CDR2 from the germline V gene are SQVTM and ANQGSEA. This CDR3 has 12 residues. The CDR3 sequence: CSVHQGNTEAFF. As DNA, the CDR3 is TGCAGCGTACACCAGGGAAACACTGAAGCTTTCTTT.

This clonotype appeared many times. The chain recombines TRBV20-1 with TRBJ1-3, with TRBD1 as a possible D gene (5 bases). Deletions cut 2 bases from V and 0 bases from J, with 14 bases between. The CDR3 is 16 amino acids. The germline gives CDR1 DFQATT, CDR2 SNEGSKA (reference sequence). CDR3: CSARPPGQVSGNTIYF. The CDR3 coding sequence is TGCAGTGCTAGACCCCCGGGGCAGGTCTCTGGAAACACCATATATTTT.

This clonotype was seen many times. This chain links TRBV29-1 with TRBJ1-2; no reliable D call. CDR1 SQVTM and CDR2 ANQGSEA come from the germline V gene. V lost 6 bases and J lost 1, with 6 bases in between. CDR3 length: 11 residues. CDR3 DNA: TGCAGCGTCCGATTTAACTATGGCTACACCTTC. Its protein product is CSVRFNYGYTF. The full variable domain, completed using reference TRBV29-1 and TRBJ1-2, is SAVISQKPSRDICQRGTSLTIQCQVDSQVTMMFWYRQQPGQSLTLIATANQGSEATYESGFVIDKFPISRPNLTFSTLTVSNMSPEDSSIYLCSVRFNYGYTFGSGTRLTVV.

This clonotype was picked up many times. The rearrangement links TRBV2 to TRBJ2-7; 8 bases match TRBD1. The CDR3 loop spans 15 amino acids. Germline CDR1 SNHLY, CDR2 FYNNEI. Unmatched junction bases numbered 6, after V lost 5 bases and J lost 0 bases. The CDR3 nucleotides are TGTGCCAGCAGTCCACCGGGACAGGCCTCCTACGAGCAGTACTTC. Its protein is CASSPPGQASYEQYF.

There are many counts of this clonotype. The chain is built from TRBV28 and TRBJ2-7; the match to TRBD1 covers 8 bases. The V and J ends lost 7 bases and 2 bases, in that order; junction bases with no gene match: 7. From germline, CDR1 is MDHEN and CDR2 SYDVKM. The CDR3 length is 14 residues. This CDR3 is CASNQGAGAYEQYF. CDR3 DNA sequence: TGTGCCAGCAACCAGGGGGCCGGGGCCTACGAGCAGTACTTC.

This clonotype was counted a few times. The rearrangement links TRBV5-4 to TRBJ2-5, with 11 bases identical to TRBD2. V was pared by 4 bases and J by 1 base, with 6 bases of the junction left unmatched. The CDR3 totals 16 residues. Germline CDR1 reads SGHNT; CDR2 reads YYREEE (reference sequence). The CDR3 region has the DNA TGTGCCAGCAGCACTAGCGGGGGAACGCGCCAAGAGACCCAGTACTTC. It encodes CASSTSGGTRQETQYF.

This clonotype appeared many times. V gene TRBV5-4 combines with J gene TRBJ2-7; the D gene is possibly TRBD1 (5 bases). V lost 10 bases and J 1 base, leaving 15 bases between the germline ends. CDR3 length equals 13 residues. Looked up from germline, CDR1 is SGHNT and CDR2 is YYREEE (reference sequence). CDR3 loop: CAYRRLASYEQYF. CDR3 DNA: TGTGCCTACAGGCGGTTGGCATCCTACGAGCAGTACTTC.

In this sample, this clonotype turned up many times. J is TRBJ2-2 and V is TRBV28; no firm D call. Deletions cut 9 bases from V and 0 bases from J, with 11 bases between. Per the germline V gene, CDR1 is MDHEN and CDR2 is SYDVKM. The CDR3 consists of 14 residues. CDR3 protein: CASRAGSNTGELFF. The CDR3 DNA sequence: TGTGCCAGTAGGGCCGGATCGAACACCGGGGAGCTGTTTTTT.

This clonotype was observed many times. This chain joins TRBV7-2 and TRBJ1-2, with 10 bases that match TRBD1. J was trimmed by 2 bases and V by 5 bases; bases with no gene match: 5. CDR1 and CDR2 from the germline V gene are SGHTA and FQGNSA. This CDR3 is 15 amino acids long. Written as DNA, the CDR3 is TGTGCCAGCAGCCCACGGACAGGGGGAAACTATGGCTACACCTTC. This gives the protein CASSPRTGGNYGYTF.

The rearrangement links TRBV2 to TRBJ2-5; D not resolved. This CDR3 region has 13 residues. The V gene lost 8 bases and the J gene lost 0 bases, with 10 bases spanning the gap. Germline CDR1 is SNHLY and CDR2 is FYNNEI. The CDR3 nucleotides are TGTGCCAGCCGAACCGAAAACCAAGAGACCCAGTACTTC. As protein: CASRTENQETQYF.

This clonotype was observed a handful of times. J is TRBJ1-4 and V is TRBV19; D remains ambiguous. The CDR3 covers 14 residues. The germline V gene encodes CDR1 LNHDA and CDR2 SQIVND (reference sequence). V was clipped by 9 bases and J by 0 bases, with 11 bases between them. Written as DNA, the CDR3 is TGTGCCAGCCGGCGGGGTGCAACTAATGAAAAACTGTTTTTT. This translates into CASRRGATNEKLFF.

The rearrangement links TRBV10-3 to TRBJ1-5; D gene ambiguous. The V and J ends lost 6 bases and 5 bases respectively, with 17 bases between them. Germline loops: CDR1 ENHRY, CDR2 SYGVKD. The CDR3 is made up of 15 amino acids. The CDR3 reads CAIRPRDRWDQPQHF. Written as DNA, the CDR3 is TGTGCCATCAGACCTCGAGACCGTTGGGATCAGCCCCAGCATTTT.

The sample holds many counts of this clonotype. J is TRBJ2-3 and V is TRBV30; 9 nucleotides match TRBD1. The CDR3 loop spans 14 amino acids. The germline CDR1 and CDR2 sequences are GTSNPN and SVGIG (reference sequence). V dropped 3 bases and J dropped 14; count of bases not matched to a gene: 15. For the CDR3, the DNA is TGTGCCTGGAGGGGGACAGGGTCTAAGAACCGTCTGTATTTT. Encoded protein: CAWRGTGSKNRLYF. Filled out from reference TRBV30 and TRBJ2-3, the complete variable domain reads SQTIHQWPATLVQPVGSPLSLECTVEGTSNPNLYWYRQAAGRGLQLLFYSVGIGQISSEVPQNLSASRPQDRQFILSSKKLLLSDSGFYLCAWRGTGSKNRLYFGPGTRLTVL.

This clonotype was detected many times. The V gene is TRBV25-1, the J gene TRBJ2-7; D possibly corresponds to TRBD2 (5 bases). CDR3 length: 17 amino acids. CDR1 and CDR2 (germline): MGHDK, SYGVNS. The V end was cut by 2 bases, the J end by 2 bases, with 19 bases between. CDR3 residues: CASSERDGSRLPYEQYF. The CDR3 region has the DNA TGTGCCAGCAGTGAACGGGATGGTAGCCGGCTGCCCTACGAGCAGTACTTC.

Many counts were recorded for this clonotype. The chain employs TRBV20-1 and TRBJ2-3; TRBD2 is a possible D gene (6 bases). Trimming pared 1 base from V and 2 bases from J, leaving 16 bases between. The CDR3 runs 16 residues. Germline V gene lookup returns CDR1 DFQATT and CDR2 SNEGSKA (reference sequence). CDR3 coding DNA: TGCAGTGCTAGAGCGCTAGCGTCAACGTTCACAGATACGCAGTATTTT. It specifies CSARALASTFTDTQYF.

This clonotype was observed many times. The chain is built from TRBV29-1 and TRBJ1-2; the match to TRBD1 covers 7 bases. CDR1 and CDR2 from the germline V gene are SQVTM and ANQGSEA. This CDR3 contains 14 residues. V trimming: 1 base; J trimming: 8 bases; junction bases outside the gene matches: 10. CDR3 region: CSVEALDRFWGYTF. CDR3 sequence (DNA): TGCAGCGTTGAAGCCCTGGACAGGTTCTGGGGCTACACCTTC.

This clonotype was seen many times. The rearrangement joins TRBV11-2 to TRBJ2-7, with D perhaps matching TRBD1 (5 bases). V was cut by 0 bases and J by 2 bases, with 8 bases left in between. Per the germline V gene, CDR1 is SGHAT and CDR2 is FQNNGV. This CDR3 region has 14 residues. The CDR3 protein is CASSLEWGPYEQYF. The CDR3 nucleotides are TGTGCCAGCAGCTTAGAATGGGGCCCCTACGAGCAGTACTTC.

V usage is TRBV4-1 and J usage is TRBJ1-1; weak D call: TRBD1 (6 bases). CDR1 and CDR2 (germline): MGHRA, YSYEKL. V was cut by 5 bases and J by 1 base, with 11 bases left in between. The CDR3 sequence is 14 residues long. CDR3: CASSYRAGNTEAFF. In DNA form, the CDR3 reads TGCGCCAGCAGCTACAGGGCAGGGAACACTGAAGCTTTCTTT.

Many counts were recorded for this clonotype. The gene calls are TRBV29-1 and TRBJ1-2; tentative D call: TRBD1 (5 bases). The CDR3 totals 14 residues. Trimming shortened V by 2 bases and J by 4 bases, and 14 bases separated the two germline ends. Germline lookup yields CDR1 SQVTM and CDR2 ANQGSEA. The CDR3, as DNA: TGCAGCGTTGAAATGCCAGGGAAGCCCTATGGCTACACCTTC. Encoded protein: CSVEMPGKPYGYTF.

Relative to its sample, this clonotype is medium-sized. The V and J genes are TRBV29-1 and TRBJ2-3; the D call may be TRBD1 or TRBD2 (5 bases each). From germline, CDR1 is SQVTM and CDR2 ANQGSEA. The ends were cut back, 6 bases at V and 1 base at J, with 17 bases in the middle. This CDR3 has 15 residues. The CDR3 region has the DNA TGCAGCGTAATCGCCGGGACCCTCCGCACAGATACGCAGTATTTT. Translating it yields CSVIAGTLRTDTQYF.

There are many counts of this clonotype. The CDR3, as DNA: TGTGCCAGCGGGGGGGCCTATGGCTACACCTTC. This translates into CASGGAYGYTF. V is TRBV7-8 and J is TRBJ1-2; perhaps TRBD1 as D (6 bases). This CDR3 spans 11 amino acids. With 8 bases removed from V and 4 bases from J, the gap between germline ends came to 8 bases. The germline CDR1 and CDR2 sequences are SGHVS and FQNEAQ.